The T cell receptor (beta chain) under discussion was sequenced for a study of T cell changes during pregnancy in multiple sclerosis. Method: immunoSEQ multiplex PCR; TCRdb's copy keeps in-frame clones and lacks some. The sample contains 30,000 to 40,000 clones, roughly 90% of which appear only once. Trimming at V came to 2 bases and at J to 7 bases, leaving 6 bases not matched to a gene. CDR3 length: 16 residues. Germline V gives CDR1 SGHDN, CDR2 FVKESK. This TCR came from a female donor with multiple sclerosis, enrolled in a pregnancy study. Sequencing was performed on CD8+ T cells from peripheral blood mononuclear cells, taken in the third trimester of pregnancy. The chain uses TRBV14 and TRBJ2-2, with TRBD1 identical over 11 bases. Here the CDR3 reads CASSQLDRGLGGELFF. As DNA, the CDR3 is TGTGCCAGCAGCCAATTGGACAGGGGGCTCGGCGGGGAGCTGTTTTTT. The variable domain in full, completed from reference TRBV14 and TRBJ2-2, reads EAGVTQFPSHSVIEKGQTVTLRCDPISGHDNLYWYRRVMGKEIKFLLHFVKESKQDESGMPNNRFLAERTGGTYSTLKVQPAELEDSGVYFCASSQLDRGLGGELFFGEGSRLTVL.